One T cell receptor beta chain is described in this entry. Its target is unknown. This entry belongs to a study of blood T cells in healthy people across ages. Study-level background: Template switching picked up about one barcoded beta molecule for each two T cells.

Notes on the study in general: Both naive CD4+ cell counts and diversity were greater in long-lived donors than in aged donors.

The CDR3 sequence is 17 residues long. Germline-derived CDR1 and CDR2 are MDHEN and SYDVKM. With 6 bases removed from V and 7 bases from J, the gap between germline ends came to 28 bases. A second PCR of roughly 7 to 11 cycles used a sample-barcoded 5' primer and a J-beta primer mix. TCRdb re-called the 5' RACE reads through MiXCR, storing one row per CDR3 protein. The sample holds over 600,000 distinct CDR3 sequences, just over 55% seen once. Specimen: blood. The V gene is TRBV28, the J gene TRBJ2-7; possibly TRBD1 for D (6 bases). This receptor was taken from a man aged 35 to 55 in good health. CDR3 DNA sequence: TGTGCCAGCAGAAGCCCCTCAGGGGCCATAAGCTACAATGAGCAGTACTTC. Encoded protein: CASRSPSGAISYNEQYF.